The clone carrying this TCR beta chain appeared once. Per the authors' pipeline: Estimates of nucleated cell counts were drawn from the amplification of reference gene primers. Sequencing used immunoSEQ multiplex PCR; TCRdb keeps in-frame clones, though not all of them. That table supplies the V and J calls and clone size; D and trimming were determined from the DNA. This table has under 150,000 clones, 70% to 90% appearing once. This record comes from a study of blood T cell repertoires in COVID-19. Looking at the study overall: COVID-19 samples from acute and convalescent phases originated in the United States, Italy and Spain.

The CDR3 consists of 15 residues. Germline CDR1 and CDR2: LGHDT and YNNKEL (reference sequence). V lost 0 bases, J lost 1 base, and 10 bases lay in between. The sequenced sample was peripheral blood. This TCR came from a woman between 50 and 59 years old who had recovered from COVID-19. This chain joins TRBV3-1 (or the pseudogene TRBV3-2) and TRBJ2-7; D is unresolved. The CDR3 DNA reads as TGTGCCAGCAGCCAAGATCCTCTAGAATCCTACGAGCAGTACTTC. Encoded protein: CASSQDPLESYEQYF.